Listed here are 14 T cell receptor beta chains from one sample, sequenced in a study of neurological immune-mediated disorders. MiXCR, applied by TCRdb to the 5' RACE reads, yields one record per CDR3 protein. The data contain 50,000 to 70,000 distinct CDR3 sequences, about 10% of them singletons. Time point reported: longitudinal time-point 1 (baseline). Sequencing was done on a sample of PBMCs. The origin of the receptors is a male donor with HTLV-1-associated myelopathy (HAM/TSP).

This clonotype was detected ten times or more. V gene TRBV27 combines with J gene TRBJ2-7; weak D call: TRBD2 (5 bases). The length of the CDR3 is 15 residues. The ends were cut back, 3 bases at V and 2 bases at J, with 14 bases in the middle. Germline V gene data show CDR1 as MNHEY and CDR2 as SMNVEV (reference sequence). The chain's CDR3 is CASSFRDGSPYEQYF. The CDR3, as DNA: TGTGCCAGCAGTTTCCGGGATGGATCGCCCTACGAGCAGTACTTC.

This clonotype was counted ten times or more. CDR3: CASSLGDFTGELFF. In DNA, the CDR3 is TGTGCCAGCAGCTTGGGGGACTTTACCGGGGAGCTGTTTTTT. The rearrangement joins TRBV5-5 to TRBJ2-2; D is perhaps TRBD2 (6 bases). CDR1 and CDR2 from the germline V gene are SGHKS and YYEKEE (reference sequence). The ends were cut back, 0 bases at V and 5 bases at J, with 8 bases in the middle. CDR3 length: 14 amino acids.

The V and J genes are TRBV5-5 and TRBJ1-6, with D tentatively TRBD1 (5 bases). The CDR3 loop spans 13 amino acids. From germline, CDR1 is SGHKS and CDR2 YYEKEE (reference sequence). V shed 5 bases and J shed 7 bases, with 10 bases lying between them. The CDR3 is CASSRGFNSPLHF. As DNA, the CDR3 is TGTGCCAGCAGTCGGGGGTTCAATTCACCCCTCCACTTT. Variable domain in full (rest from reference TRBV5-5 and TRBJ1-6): DAGVTQSPTHLIKTRGQQVTLRCSPISGHKSVSWYQQVLGQGPQFIFQYYEKEERGRGNFPDRFSARQFPNYSSELNVNALLLGDSALYLCASSRGFNSPLHFGNGTRLTVT.

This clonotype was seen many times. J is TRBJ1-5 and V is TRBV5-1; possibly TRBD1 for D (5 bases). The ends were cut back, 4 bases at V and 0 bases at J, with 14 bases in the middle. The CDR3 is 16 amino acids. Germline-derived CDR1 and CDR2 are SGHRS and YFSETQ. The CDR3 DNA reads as TGCGCCAGCAGCCCCGAGGCGCAGGGTAGCAATCAGCCCCAGCATTTT. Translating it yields CASSPEAQGSNQPQHF.

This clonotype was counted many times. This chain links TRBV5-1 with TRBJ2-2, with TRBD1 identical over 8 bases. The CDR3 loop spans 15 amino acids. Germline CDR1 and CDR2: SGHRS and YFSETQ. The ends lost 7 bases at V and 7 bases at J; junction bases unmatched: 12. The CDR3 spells CASFRSAGGHGELFF. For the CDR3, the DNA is TGCGCCAGCTTTCGATCTGCAGGGGGCCACGGGGAGCTGTTTTTT.

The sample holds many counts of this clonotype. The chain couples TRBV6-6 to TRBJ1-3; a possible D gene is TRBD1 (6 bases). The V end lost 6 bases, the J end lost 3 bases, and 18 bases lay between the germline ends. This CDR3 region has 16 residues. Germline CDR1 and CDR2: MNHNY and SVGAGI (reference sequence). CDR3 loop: CASSPAGGADGNTIYF. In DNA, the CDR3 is TGTGCCAGCAGCCCCGCGGGGGGGGCGGATGGAAACACCATATATTTT.

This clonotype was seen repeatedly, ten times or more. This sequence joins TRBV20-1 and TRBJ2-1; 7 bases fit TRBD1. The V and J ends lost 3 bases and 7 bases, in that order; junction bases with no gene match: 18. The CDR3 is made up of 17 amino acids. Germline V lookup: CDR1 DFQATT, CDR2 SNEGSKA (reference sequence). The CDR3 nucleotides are TGCAGTGCTAGGGCTTACGGGAACAGGGGAATTAAAAATGAGCAGTTCTTC. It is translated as CSARAYGNRGIKNEQFF.

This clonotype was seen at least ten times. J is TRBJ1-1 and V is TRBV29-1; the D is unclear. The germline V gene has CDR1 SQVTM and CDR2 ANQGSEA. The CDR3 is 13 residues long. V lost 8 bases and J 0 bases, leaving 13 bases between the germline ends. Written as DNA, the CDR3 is TGCAGCTCGAACGGGATCATGAACACTGAAGCTTTCTTT. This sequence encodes CSSNGIMNTEAFF.

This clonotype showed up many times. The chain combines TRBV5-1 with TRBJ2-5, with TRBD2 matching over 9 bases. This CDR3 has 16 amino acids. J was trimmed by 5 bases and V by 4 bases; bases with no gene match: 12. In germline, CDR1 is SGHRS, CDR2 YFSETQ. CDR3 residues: CASSIRPSGVGETQYF. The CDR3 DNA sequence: TGCGCCAGCAGCATAAGACCTAGCGGGGTAGGGGAGACCCAGTACTTC.

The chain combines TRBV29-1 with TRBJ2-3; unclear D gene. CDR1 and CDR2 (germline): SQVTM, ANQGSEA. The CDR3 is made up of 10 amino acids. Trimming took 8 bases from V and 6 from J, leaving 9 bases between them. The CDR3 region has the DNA TGCAGCTACCCAGCCGATACGCAGTATTTT. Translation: CSYPADTQYF.

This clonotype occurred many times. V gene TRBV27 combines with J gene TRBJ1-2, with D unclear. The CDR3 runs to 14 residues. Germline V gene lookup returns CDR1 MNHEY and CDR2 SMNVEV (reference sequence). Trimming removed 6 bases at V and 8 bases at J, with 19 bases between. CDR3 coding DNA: TGTGCCAGCAGCCGATACGACGGGCCTGGAGGCTACACCTTC. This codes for CASSRYDGPGGYTF.

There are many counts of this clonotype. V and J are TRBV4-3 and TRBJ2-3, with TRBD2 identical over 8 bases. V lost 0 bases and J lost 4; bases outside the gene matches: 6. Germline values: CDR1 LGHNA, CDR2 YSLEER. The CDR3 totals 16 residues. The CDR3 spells CASSQDRAGGPDTQYF. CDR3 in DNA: TGCGCCAGCAGCCAAGACCGGGCGGGGGGTCCAGATACGCAGTATTTT.

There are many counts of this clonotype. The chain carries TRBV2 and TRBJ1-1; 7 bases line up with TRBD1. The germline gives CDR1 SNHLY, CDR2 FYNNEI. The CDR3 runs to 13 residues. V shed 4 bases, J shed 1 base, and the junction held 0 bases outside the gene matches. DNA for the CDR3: TGTGCCAGCAGTGGACAGGGGAACACTGAAGCTTTCTTT. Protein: CASSGQGNTEAFF.

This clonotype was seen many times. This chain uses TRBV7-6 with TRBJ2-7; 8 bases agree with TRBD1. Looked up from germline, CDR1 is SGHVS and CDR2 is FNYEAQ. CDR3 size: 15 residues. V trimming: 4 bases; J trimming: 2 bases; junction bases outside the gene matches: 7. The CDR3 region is CASSSTTGGTYEQYF. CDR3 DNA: TGTGCCAGCAGCTCCACCACAGGGGGGACCTACGAGCAGTACTTC. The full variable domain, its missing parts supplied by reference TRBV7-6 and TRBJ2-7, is GAGVSQSPRYKVTKRGQDVALRCDPISGHVSLYWYRQALGQGPEFLTYFNYEAQQDKSGLPNDRFSAERPEGSISTLTIQRTEQRDSAMYRCASSSTTGGTYEQYFGPGTRLTVT.